Reported below is one T cell receptor (beta chain). No antigen is known for it. These data belong to a study of T cell repertoires in cytomegalovirus infection. Overall study: CMV epitopes that were recently identified and HLA-C-restricted were used alongside well-studied HLA-B-restricted ones. CMV infection together with matching HLA type was indicated by public TCR beta signatures.

The CDR3 has 13 residues. Germline V gene lookup returns CDR1 SQVTM and CDR2 ANQGSEA. The junction had 4 bases not matched to a gene; V was cut back by 5 bases and J by 4 bases. General study points: HLA-C-restricted CMV-specific TCR beta clonotypes prevailed in the ex vivo response. Cumulative frequency (of public TCR beta family members) identified carriers of CMV plus the relevant HLA.

Each CDR3 protein gets one entry after TCRdb re-called the reads with MiXCR. The sample carries approximately 730,000 distinct CDR3 sequences, about 29% recorded once. The material was cultured CD8+ T cells from PBMCs, obtained from culture after CMV antigen stimulation. This clonotype originated in a human donor in good health (CMV status not recorded). Some clones in this sample may be carry-over from other donors' samples. V and J are TRBV29-1 and TRBJ2-1, with TRBD2 matching 8 bases. CDR3 in DNA: TGCAGCGTTAGCGGGGGAATATACAATGAGCAGTTCTTC. As protein: CSVSGGIYNEQFF.